The T cell receptor (beta chain) described here comes from a study of T cells after posttransplantation cyclophosphamide. About this clone: The antigen is not known.

Assay used: immunoSEQ multiplex PCR; TCRdb lists only in-frame clones, some missing. This sample has tens of thousands of clones, with about 93% found just once. The ends lost 4 bases at V and 5 bases at J; junction bases unmatched: 7. Germline V CDR1 and CDR2: SGHRS, YFSETQ. The CDR3 runs 15 residues. On the day of bone marrow donation, the related graft donor provided peripheral blood. Whole-study results and caveats: Recipient CMV seropositivity and CMV reactivation strongly tracked TRB clonality. Donor CD8+ memory clones often dominated recipient blood repertoires at later times. Tissue-infiltrating T cells from skin or gut overlapped little with blood T cells.

V gene TRBV5-1 combines with J gene TRBJ2-2; 8 bases are a match to TRBD1. The origin of this receptor is a woman in her 30s in good health and a related stem cell transplant donor. The sequenced sample was PBMCs. As DNA, the CDR3 is TGCGCCAGCAGCAGAGACAGGGGAGGTACCGGGGAGCTGTTTTTT. This codes for CASSRDRGGTGELFF.